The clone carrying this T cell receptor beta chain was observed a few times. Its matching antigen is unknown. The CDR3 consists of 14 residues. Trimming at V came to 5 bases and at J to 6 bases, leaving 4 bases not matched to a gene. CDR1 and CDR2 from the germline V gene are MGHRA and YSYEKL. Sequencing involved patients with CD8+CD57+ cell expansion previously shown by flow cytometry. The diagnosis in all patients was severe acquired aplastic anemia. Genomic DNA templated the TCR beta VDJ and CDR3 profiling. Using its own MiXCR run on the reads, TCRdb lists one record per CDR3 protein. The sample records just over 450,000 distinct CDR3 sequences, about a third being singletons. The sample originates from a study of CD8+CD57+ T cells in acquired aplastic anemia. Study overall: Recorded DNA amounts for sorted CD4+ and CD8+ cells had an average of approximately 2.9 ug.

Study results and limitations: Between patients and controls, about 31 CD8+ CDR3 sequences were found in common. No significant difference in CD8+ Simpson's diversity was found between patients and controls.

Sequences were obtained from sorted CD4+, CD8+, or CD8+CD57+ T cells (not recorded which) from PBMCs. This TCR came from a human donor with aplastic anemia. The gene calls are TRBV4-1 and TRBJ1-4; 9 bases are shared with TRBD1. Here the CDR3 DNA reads TGCGCCAGCAGCTGGACAGGGGTAGATGAAAAACTGTTTTTT. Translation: CASSWTGVDEKLFF.